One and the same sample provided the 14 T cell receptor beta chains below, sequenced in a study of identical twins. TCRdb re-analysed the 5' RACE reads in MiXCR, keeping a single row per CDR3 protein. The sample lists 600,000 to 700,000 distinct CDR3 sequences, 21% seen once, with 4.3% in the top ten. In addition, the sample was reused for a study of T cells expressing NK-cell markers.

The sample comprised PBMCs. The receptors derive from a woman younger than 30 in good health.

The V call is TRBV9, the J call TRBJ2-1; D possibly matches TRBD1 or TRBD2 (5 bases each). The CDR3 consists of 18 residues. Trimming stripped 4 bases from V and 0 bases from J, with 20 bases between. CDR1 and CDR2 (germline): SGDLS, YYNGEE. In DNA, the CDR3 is TGTGCCAGCAGCTTCGGGACGGGATCTCCCAGCTCCTACAATGAGCAGTTCTTC. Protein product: CASSFGTGSPSSYNEQFF.

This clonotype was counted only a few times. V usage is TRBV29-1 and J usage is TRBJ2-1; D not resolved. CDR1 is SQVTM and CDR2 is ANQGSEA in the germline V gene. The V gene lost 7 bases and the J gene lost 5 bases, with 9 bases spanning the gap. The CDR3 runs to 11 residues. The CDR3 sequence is CSDTKDNEQFF. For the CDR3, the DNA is TGCAGCGACACGAAGGACAATGAGCAGTTCTTC.

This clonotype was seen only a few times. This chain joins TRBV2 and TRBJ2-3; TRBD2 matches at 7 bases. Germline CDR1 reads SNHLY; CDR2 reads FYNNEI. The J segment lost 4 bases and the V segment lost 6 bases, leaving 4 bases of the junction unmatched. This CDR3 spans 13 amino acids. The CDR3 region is CASRSTSPDTQYF. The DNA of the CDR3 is TGTGCCAGCAGATCGACTAGCCCAGATACGCAGTATTTT.

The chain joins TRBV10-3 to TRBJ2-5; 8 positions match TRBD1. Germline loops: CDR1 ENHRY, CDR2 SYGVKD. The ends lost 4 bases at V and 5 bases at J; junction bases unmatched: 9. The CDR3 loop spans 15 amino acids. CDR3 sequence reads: CAISGQGASGETQYF. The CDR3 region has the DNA TGTGCCATCAGTGGGCAGGGGGCTTCAGGGGAGACCCAGTACTTC.

CDR3 protein: CASSLGLESYGYTF. DNA for the CDR3: TGTGCCAGCAGCTTAGGGTTGGAGAGCTATGGCTACACCTTC. The chain uses TRBV7-9 and TRBJ1-2; no firm D call. The CDR3 length is 14 residues. V was trimmed by 1 base and J by 4 bases, leaving 10 bases between them. CDR1 and CDR2 (germline): SEHNR, FQNEAQ (reference sequence).

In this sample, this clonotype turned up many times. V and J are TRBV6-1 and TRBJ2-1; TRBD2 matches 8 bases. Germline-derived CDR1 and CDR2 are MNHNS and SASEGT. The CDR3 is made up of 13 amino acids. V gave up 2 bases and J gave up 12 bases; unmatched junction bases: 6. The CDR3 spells CASSEPGLEGQFF. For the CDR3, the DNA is TGTGCCAGCAGTGAACCGGGACTAGAAGGGCAGTTCTTC.

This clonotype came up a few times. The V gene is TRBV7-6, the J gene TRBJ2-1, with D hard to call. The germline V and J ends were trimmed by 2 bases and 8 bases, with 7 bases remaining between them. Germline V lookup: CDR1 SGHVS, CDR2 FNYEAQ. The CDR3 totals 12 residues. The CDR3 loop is CASSLYRDEQFF. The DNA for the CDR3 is TGTGCCAGCAGCTTATACCGGGATGAGCAGTTCTTC.

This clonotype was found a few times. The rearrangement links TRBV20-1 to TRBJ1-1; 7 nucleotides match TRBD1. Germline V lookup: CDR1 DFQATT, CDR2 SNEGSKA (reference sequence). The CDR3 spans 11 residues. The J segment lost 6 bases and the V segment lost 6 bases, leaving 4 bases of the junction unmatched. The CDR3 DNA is TGCAGTGCCTTAACAGGGGCTGAAGCTTTCTTT. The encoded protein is CSALTGAEAFF.

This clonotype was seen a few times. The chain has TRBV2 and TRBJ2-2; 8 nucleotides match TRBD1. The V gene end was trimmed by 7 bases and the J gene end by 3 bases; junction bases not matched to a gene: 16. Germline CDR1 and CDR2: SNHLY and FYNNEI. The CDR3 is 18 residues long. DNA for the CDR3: TGTGCCAGCAATGGGAACCCGGACAGGGTACGTGACACCGGGGAGCTGTTTTTT. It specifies CASNGNPDRVRDTGELFF.

CDR3 nucleotides: TGCGCCAGCAGCTTGGCTCCAAGCGGGGGGGACCATGAGCAGTTCTTC. This gives the protein CASSLAPSGGDHEQFF. The chain recombines TRBV5-1 with TRBJ2-1, with 10 bases fitting TRBD2. The length of the CDR3 is 16 residues. The junction had 8 bases not matched to a gene; V was cut back by 0 bases and J by 8 bases. Germline CDR1 reads SGHRS; CDR2 reads YFSETQ.

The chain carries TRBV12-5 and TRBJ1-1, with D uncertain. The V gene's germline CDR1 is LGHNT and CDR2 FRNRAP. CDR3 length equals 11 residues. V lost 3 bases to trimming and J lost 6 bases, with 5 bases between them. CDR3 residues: CASGFQAEAFF. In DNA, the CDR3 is TGTGCTAGTGGTTTTCAAGCTGAAGCTTTCTTT. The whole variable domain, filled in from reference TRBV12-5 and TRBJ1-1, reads DARVTQTPRHKVTEMGQEVTMRCQPILGHNTVFWYRQTMMQGLELLAYFRNRAPLDDSGMPKDRFSAEMPDATLATLKIQPSEPRDSAVYFCASGFQAEAFFGQGTRLTVV.

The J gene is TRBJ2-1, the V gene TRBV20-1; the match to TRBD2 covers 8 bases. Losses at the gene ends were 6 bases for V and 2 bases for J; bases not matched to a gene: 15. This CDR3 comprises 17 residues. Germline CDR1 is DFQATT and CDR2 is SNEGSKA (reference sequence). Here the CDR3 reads CSAPGSGTPNPYNEQFF. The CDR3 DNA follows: TGCAGTGCGCCGGGTAGCGGGACTCCCAACCCCTACAATGAGCAGTTCTTC.

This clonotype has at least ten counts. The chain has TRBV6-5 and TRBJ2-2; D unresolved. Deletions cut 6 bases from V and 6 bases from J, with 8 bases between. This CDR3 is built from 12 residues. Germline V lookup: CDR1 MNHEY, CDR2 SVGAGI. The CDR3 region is CASSHAAGELFF. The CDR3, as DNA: TGTGCCAGCAGCCACGCCGCCGGGGAGCTGTTTTTT.

The CDR3 sequence is CASSKEQGARGYTF. The CDR3 region has the DNA TGTGCCAGCAGCAAAGAACAGGGGGCTCGTGGCTACACCTTC. The V call is TRBV21-1, the J call TRBJ1-2; no DNA check was done on the table's D call, TRBD1. TRBV21-1 is a documented pseudogene. This CDR3 contains 14 residues.